What follows is one T cell receptor (beta chain) and its context. These data come from a study of blood T cell repertoires in COVID-19. Study-level information: The study drew acute and convalescent COVID-19 samples from the United States, Italy and Spain.

Measured with immunoSEQ multiplex PCR; TCRdb has only the in-frame clones, and not every one. The table has about 210,000 clones, 75% to 85% seen once. Germline assignment: CDR1 LGHNA and CDR2 YSLEER. Trimming cost V 6 bases and J 8 bases; bases outside gene matches: 3. The CDR3 length is 13 residues. The chain joins TRBV4-3 to TRBJ2-1, with 11 bases identical to TRBD2. This clonotype was obtained from a human donor in a cohort sampled during active COVID-19. Sequenced material: peripheral blood. CDR3 region: CASRLAGADEQFF. The CDR3 coding sequence is TGCGCCAGCAGACTAGCGGGGGCGGATGAGCAGTTCTTC.